A selection of T cell receptor beta chains follows, all from one sample in a study of T cells in localized non-small cell lung cancer. The data were produced by immunoSEQ multiplex PCR, yet TCRdb's version contains in-frame clones alone and is incomplete. The sample comprises about 1,200 clones, roughly 30% of which are singletons, and around a tenth rests with the top ten. This sample comprised lung tumor tissue, obtained before any cancer treatment. These TCRs come from a male donor older than 55 with stage I lung adenocarcinoma. Both conserved end residues are part of each CDR3. The order of the fields is J gene, clone size, D gene, V gene, CDR3 protein, CDR3 DNA. D genes are given only for firm matches. Clone size is given for some rows only: seen once, a few or many times, or a class if the clone is expanded.

>TRBJ1-4|-|-|TRBV29-1
CSVGRGGAEDEKLFF
TGCAGCGTTGGGCGAGGGGGGGCAGAAGATGAAAAACTGTTTTTT
>TRBJ2-7|once|TRBD1|TRBV18
CASSPRRGTGAYEQYF
TGTGCCAGCTCACCGAGGAGAGGGACAGGGGCCTACGAGCAGTACTTC
>TRBJ1-5|-|TRBD1|TRBV6-8
CASSPPGQMNQPQHF
TGTGCCAGCAGCCCGCCGGGACAGATGAATCAGCCCCAGCATTTT
>TRBJ1-3|-|TRBD1|TRBV10-3
CAISRTGGQGNTIYF
TGTGCCATCAGCCGAACAGGGGGGCAAGGAAACACCATATATTTT
>TRBJ1-1|large|TRBD1|TRBV11-3
CASSLLQGATEAFF
TGTGCCAGCAGCTTATTACAGGGGGCCACTGAAGCTTTCTTT
>TRBJ1-1|-|-|TRBV28
CASSLYLRTENTEAFF
TGTGCCAGCAGTTTGTATTTGCGGACAGAGAACACTGAAGCTTTCTTT
>TRBJ1-4|few|-|TRBV4-1
CASSQGGGRSEKLFF
TGCGCCAGCAGCCAAGGGGGAGGGAGAAGTGAAAAACTGTTTTTT
>TRBJ1-2|-|-|TRBV11-3
CASSSRGRRSYGYTF
TGTGCCAGCAGCTCGAGGGGACGGCGGTCCTATGGCTACACCTTC
>TRBJ2-5|-|-|TRBV15
CATSRDLRSATETQYF
TGTGCCACCAGCAGAGATTTAAGGTCGGCGACGGAGACCCAGTACTTC
>TRBJ1-2|few|-|TRBV6-1
CASSEISGRGYTF
TGTGCCAGCAGTGAAATTTCAGGGAGAGGCTACACCTTC